The 13 T cell receptor beta chains below all came from one sample that was sequenced in a study of cytomegalovirus exposure and HLA in healthy donors. Vbeta (60) and Jbeta (13) primers were used in the PCR. Only in-frame clones appear in the TCRdb table, and some are missing; sequencing was by immunoSEQ multiplex PCR. The sample has about 130,000 clones, around 72% seen once. The sample was PBMCs. The receptors here all came from a young man in good health and CMV-seropositive.

This chain links TRBV4-1 with TRBJ1-5; D not resolved. CDR1 and CDR2 (germline): MGHRA, YSYEKL. The CDR3 contains 17 residues. V was shortened by 5 bases and J by 0 bases, with 17 bases between the two germline ends. CDR3: CASSSTPSGGSNQPQHF. The CDR3 bases are TGCGCCAGCAGCTCTACGCCGTCCGGAGGTAGCAATCAGCCCCAGCATTTT.

The V gene is TRBV10-3, the J gene TRBJ1-5; 11 nucleotides agree with TRBD1. With V trimmed by 8 bases and J by 7 bases, 7 bases remained unmatched. CDR3 length equals 14 residues. CDR1 and CDR2 from the germline V gene are ENHRY and SYGVKD. The CDR3 nucleotides read TGTGCCATCCAGGAGGACAGGGGGCGGCAGCCCCAGCATTTT. Its protein is CAIQEDRGRQPQHF.

V gene TRBV6-4 combines with J gene TRBJ2-7, with D unresolved. This CDR3 has 15 residues. V was clipped by 8 bases and J by 2 bases, with 19 bases between them. Germline V CDR1 and CDR2: MRHNA, SNTAGT. The CDR3 nucleotides read TGTGCCAGCCTACCTCTGGGTCCCCGGGCCTACGAGCAGTACTTC. This encodes CASLPLGPRAYEQYF.

The CDR3 coding sequence is TGTGCCAGCAGTTTGAGGCAGGGGGTATTGGAGACCCAGTACTTC. Residues: CASSLRQGVLETQYF. The chain is built from TRBV27 and TRBJ2-5, with 7 bases fitting TRBD1. The CDR3 sequence is 15 residues long. Per germline, CDR1 MNHEY and CDR2 SMNVEV (reference sequence). The V gene end was trimmed by 3 bases and the J gene end by 5 bases; junction bases not matched to a gene: 9.

The chain is built from TRBV11-2 and TRBJ1-3, with D unclear. Per germline, CDR1 SGHAT and CDR2 FQNNGV. V was cut by 1 base and J by 6 bases, with 7 bases left in between. CDR3 size: 13 residues. The CDR3 loop reads CASSLGSVNTIYF. The CDR3 DNA sequence: TGTGCCAGCAGCTTAGGGAGCGTAAACACCATATATTTT. Combining the CDR3 with reference TRBV11-2 and TRBJ1-3 gives the whole variable domain EAGVAQSPRYKIIEKRQSVAFWCNPISGHATLYWYQQILGQGPKLLIQFQNNGVVDDSQLPKDRFSAERLKGVDSTLKIQPAKLEDSAVYLCASSLGSVNTIYFGEGSWLTVV.

The chain links TRBV6-5 to TRBJ1-5, with a tentative D call TRBD1 (5 bases). The germline V and J ends were trimmed by 2 bases and 3 bases, with 11 bases remaining between them. The CDR3 length is 15 residues. From germline, CDR1 is MNHEY and CDR2 SVGAGI. The CDR3 protein is CASSYTGDSNQPQHF. In DNA, the CDR3 is TGTGCCAGCAGTTACACAGGAGATTCCAATCAGCCCCAGCATTTT.

For this clone: The same CDR3 arises from other DNA sequences in this sample as well. This sequence joins TRBV6-1 and TRBJ1-5; the D gene is possibly TRBD1 (5 bases). Germline V CDR1 and CDR2: MNHNS, SASEGT. The CDR3 spans 13 residues. Trimming took off 6 bases at V and 5 bases at J, with 11 bases between the two ends. CDR3 residues: CASSQGGDQPQHF. The DNA for the CDR3 is TGTGCCAGCAGCCAGGGCGGCGATCAGCCCCAGCATTTT.

The rearrangement joins TRBV19 to TRBJ1-5; D might be TRBD1 (6 bases). The CDR3 runs to 15 residues. Trimming took off 5 bases at V and 7 bases at J, with 18 bases between the two ends. Looked up from germline, CDR1 is LNHDA and CDR2 is SQIVND (reference sequence). CDR3 loop: CASSVRGGSAQPQHF. The CDR3 nucleotides are TGTGCCAGTAGTGTCCGAGGGGGTTCGGCACAGCCCCAGCATTTT. Together with reference TRBV19 and TRBJ1-5, the CDR3 gives the full variable domain: DGGITQSPKYLFRKEGQNVTLSCEQNLNHDAMYWYRQDPGQGLRLIYYSQIVNDFQKGDIAEGYSVSREKKESFPLTVTSAQKNPTAFYLCASSVRGGSAQPQHFGDGTRLSIL.

The chain carries TRBV28 and TRBJ2-7; possibly TRBD1 for D (6 bases). The CDR3 is 16 amino acids. V gave up 1 base and J gave up 9 bases, with 22 bases separating them. Germline V gene sequence: CDR1 MDHEN, CDR2 SYDVKM. CDR3 DNA sequence: TGTGCCAGCAGTTTATCCCCTTCGGTACAGGGTTTCGCGCAGTACTTC. It translates to CASSLSPSVQGFAQYF.

J is TRBJ2-2 and V is TRBV10-1; tentatively, D is TRBD1 (5 bases). Trimming stripped 8 bases from V and 3 bases from J, with 7 bases between. The CDR3 runs 12 residues. Looked up from germline, CDR1 is WNHNN and CDR2 is SYGVQD (reference sequence). CDR3 sequence (DNA): TGCGCCAGCTCCAGGGACACCGGGGAGCTGTTTTTT. Translating it yields CASSRDTGELFF.

V gene TRBV2 combines with J gene TRBJ1-1, with 8 bases fitting TRBD1. The trim removed 1 base at V and 6 bases at J, leaving 7 bases unmatched. Per germline, CDR1 SNHLY and CDR2 FYNNEI. The CDR3 is made up of 15 amino acids. The DNA of the CDR3 is TGTGCCAGCAGTGAAGTCGCAGCAGGGGGCTCTGAAGCTTTCTTT. Residues: CASSEVAAGGSEAFF.

J is TRBJ1-1 and V is TRBV6-5; 8 nucleotides agree with TRBD1. V shed 3 bases, J shed 7 bases, and the junction held 10 bases outside the gene matches. The germline V gene has CDR1 MNHEY and CDR2 SVGAGI. The CDR3 contains 15 residues. Here the CDR3 DNA reads TGTGCCAGCAGTTATCAGGGGGCAGGAGGGGGTGAAGCTTTCTTT. Its protein is CASSYQGAGGGEAFF.

The gene calls are TRBV5-4 and TRBJ2-2, with TRBD1 matching over 8 bases. Germline CDR1 and CDR2: SGHNT and YYREEE (reference sequence). The V gene end was trimmed by 0 bases and the J gene end by 3 bases; junction bases not matched to a gene: 4. This CDR3 is 16 amino acids long. The CDR3 spells CASSLGAGGYTGELFF. The DNA for the CDR3 is TGTGCCAGCAGCTTGGGGGCAGGGGGCTACACCGGGGAGCTGTTTTTT.